This T cell receptor beta chain emerged from a study of lymphopenia after photon versus proton radiotherapy. The study, taken as a whole, reports: Better survival with proton therapy was suggested as possible, not demonstrated. After lymphocyte nadir, photon-treated repertoires showed oligoclonal expansion, especially CD8+ Temra. A bigger post-nadir fall in TCR diversity correlated inversely with survival time in deceased patients.

After removal of 7 bases from V and 7 bases from J, the junction contained 15 bases not matched to a gene. This CDR3 has 16 amino acids. Germline assignment: CDR1 MDHEN and CDR2 SYDVKM. A remark on this clone: Its antigen is undetermined.

Repertoires were generated with immunoSEQ multiplex PCR, while TCRdb's copy carries only in-frame clones and drops some. Seen here are around 30,000 clones, roughly 90% observed once, and the top ten hold about 6.6%. This receptor was taken from a woman in her 50s with pancreatic cancer. V is TRBV28 and J is TRBJ1-5, with 8 bases fitting TRBD1. The sample consisted of peripheral blood, taken from a patient treated with photon-based radiotherapy. The DNA of the CDR3 is TGTGCCAGCATGAACCCGGCCAGGGGGCGAGGGCAGCCCCAGCATTTT. Protein product: CASMNPARGRGQPQHF.